The 14 T cell receptor beta chains below were found in one sample sequenced in a study of STAT5B mutations in CD4+ large granular lymphocyte leukemia (dated by TCRdb to the early 2020s). Libraries came from the immunoSEQ multiplex PCR assay. The immuneACCESS repertoire file appears here via TCRdb, limited to in-frame rearrangements. These files lack a portion of the clones; in checked studies, under half of the deficit traces to unresolved V genes, and the cause of the others is not known. This sample gives around 33,000 clones in total; 70% to 85% of them show up just once. The top ten clones comprise approximately 2.1% of the sample. Source material: CD4+ T cells from blood buffy coats. These receptors originate from a human donor in good health.

J is TRBJ2-1 and V is TRBV13; D unclear. This CDR3 comprises 12 residues. The V end was cut by 5 bases, the J end by 4 bases, with 6 bases between. Germline CDR1 is PRHDT and CDR2 is FYEKMQ (reference sequence). CDR3 protein: CASSPPYNEQFF. CDR3 bases: TGTGCCAGCAGCCCCCCATACAATGAGCAGTTCTTC.

The CDR3 nucleotides are TGTGCCAGCAGCGCCGGGACAGGTTACACAGATACGCAGTATTTT. It is translated as CASSAGTGYTDTQYF. V usage is TRBV5-4 and J usage is TRBJ2-3; the match to TRBD1 covers 8 bases. The junction had 6 bases not matched to a gene; V was cut back by 4 bases and J by 2 bases. The V gene's germline CDR1 is SGHNT and CDR2 YYREEE (reference sequence). CDR3 length: 15 amino acids.

V and J are TRBV6-5 and TRBJ2-5, with D tentatively TRBD1 (5 bases). The length of the CDR3 is 15 residues. V dropped 4 bases and J dropped 2 bases, with 14 bases sitting between them. Germline lookup yields CDR1 MNHEY and CDR2 SVGAGI. CDR3 residues: CASSSRTNRQETQYF. CDR3 coding DNA: TGTGCCAGCAGTTCCCGGACAAATCGGCAAGAGACCCAGTACTTC.

J is TRBJ2-7 and V is TRBV9; D gene uncertain. The CDR3 is 13 amino acids. V lost 0 bases, J lost 3 bases, and 7 bases lay in between. Germline loops: CDR1 SGDLS, CDR2 YYNGEE. The CDR3 here is CASSVGLNYEQYF. The CDR3 DNA is TGTGCCAGCAGCGTAGGGCTAAACTACGAGCAGTACTTC.

J is TRBJ2-7 and V is TRBV9; 10 bases are a match to TRBD1. V shed 0 bases, J shed 7 bases, and the junction held 7 bases outside the gene matches. The CDR3 spans 15 residues. Germline CDR1 and CDR2: SGDLS and YYNGEE. CDR3 coding DNA: TGTGCCAGCAGCGTAGCAGGGACAGGGGCAGGGGAGCAGTACTTC. Its protein product is CASSVAGTGAGEQYF.

The chain carries TRBV5-4 and TRBJ2-7, with 8 positions matching TRBD1. CDR3 length: 14 amino acids. The V segment lost 4 bases and the J segment 3 bases; nucleotides outside the gene matches: 6. Germline V CDR1 and CDR2: SGHNT, YYREEE (reference sequence). The CDR3 sequence is CASSQGQENYEQYF. The CDR3 region has the DNA TGTGCCAGCAGCCAGGGACAGGAGAACTACGAGCAGTACTTC.

J is TRBJ2-2 and V is TRBV4-2, with D perhaps matching TRBD2 (6 bases). V lost 4 bases, J lost 3 bases, and 18 bases lay in between. CDR1 LGHNA and CDR2 YNFKEQ come from the germline V gene. CDR3 length equals 17 residues. CDR3 loop: CASSPLGSGRDTGELFF. The CDR3 DNA reads as TGTGCCAGCAGCCCCCTCGGGAGCGGGCGAGACACCGGGGAGCTGTTTTTT.

The rearrangement links TRBV5-4 to TRBJ1-6; TRBD1 matches 7 bases. The CDR3 runs to 14 residues. V was clipped by 3 bases and J by 6 bases; unmatched bases: 3. Germline CDR1 is SGHNT and CDR2 is YYREEE (reference sequence). The CDR3, as DNA: TGTGCCAGCAGCTCTGGGACAGTTAATTCACCCCTCCACTTT. It translates to CASSSGTVNSPLHF.

The chain combines TRBV10-1 with TRBJ2-5; D is undetermined. The CDR3 is made up of 12 amino acids. The germline gives CDR1 WNHNN, CDR2 SYGVQD (reference sequence). Trimming shortened V by 4 bases and J by 1 base, and 4 bases separated the two germline ends. CDR3 sequence reads: CASSAGQETQYF. DNA for the CDR3: TGCGCCAGCAGTGCGGGCCAAGAGACCCAGTACTTC.

This clone was observed once. The chain is built from TRBV4-1 and TRBJ2-5; 10 bases align to TRBD2. Per germline, CDR1 MGHRA and CDR2 YSYEKL. The length of the CDR3 is 17 residues. J lost 5 bases, V lost 0 bases, and 9 bases had no gene match. The CDR3 spells CASSQEILAGRWETQYF. CDR3 DNA: TGCGCCAGCAGCCAAGAAATACTAGCGGGGCGATGGGAGACCCAGTACTTC.

The genes are TRBV29-1 and TRBJ2-7; D is unclear. In germline, CDR1 is SQVTM, CDR2 ANQGSEA. V was trimmed by 6 bases and J by 3 bases, leaving 9 bases between them. This CDR3 is 11 amino acids long. This CDR3 is CSVSEVYEQYF. In DNA form, the CDR3 reads TGCAGCGTCTCAGAAGTCTACGAGCAGTACTTC.

This clone was detected once. This chain links TRBV29-1 with TRBJ1-2, with 11 bases aligning to TRBD1. Germline V gene data show CDR1 as SQVTM and CDR2 as ANQGSEA. V lost 4 bases and J lost 3; bases outside the gene matches: 1. The CDR3 is made up of 13 amino acids. DNA for the CDR3: TGCAGCGTTGTGGACAGGGGGCACTATGGCTACACCTTC. Protein: CSVVDRGHYGYTF.

This chain joins TRBV6-6 and TRBJ1-5; TRBD1 matches at 8 bases. From germline, CDR1 is MNHNY and CDR2 SVGAGI (reference sequence). V lost 7 bases to trimming and J lost 2 bases; unmatched junction nucleotides: 10. This CDR3 is 16 amino acids long. The CDR3 nucleotides are TGTGCCAGCACCCCCCTCCAACAGGGGGGCAATCAGCCCCAGCATTTT. Translated: CASTPLQQGGNQPQHF.

The V gene is TRBV4-2, the J gene TRBJ2-3, with 10 bases aligning to TRBD2. From germline, CDR1 is LGHNA and CDR2 YNFKEQ. The trim removed 2 bases at V and 14 bases at J, leaving 7 bases unmatched. The CDR3 is 13 amino acids. Here the CDR3 reads CASSQPQGLARYF. The CDR3, as DNA: TGTGCCAGCAGCCAACCCCAGGGACTAGCGCGGTATTTT.